This passage covers 30 T cell receptor beta chains from one sample sequenced in a study of shared T cell receptors in the human thymus. TCRdb's copy holds only in-frame clones and misses some; the assay was immunoSEQ multiplex PCR. The sample has 500,000 to 750,000 clones; roughly 90% are singletons. The same specimen was also included in a second study, on human thymus T cells.

Sequenced material: thymocytes. These receptors originate from a boy in the first two years of life with a congenital heart defect.

V is TRBV19 and J is TRBJ2-2; TRBD2 matches at 13 bases. CDR1 is LNHDA and CDR2 is SQIVND in the germline V gene (reference sequence). Trimming cost V 1 base and J 6 bases; bases outside gene matches: 2. The CDR3 runs to 16 residues. CDR3 region: CASSIVTSGRSGELFF. For the CDR3, the DNA is TGTGCCAGTAGTATAGTGACTAGCGGGAGGTCCGGGGAGCTGTTTTTT.

The chain recombines TRBV7-2 with TRBJ1-3; the D gene is possibly TRBD1 (6 bases). Germline values: CDR1 SGHTA, CDR2 FQGNSA. The CDR3 covers 17 residues. The V end lost 5 bases, the J end lost 0 bases, and 17 bases lay between the germline ends. Here the CDR3 reads CASSLVGRGLSGNTIYF. In nucleotides, the CDR3 is TGTGCCAGCAGCCTAGTGGGCAGGGGTCTCTCTGGAAACACCATATATTTT.

This clone was detected only once. The V call is TRBV10-3, the J call TRBJ2-5, with D tentatively TRBD2 (6 bases). The germline V and J ends were trimmed by 2 bases and 2 bases, with 12 bases remaining between them. The CDR3 runs 15 residues. Germline V lookup: CDR1 ENHRY, CDR2 SYGVKD. CDR3 in DNA: TGTGCCATCAGTGAGATTAGGGAGGTACAAGAGACCCAGTACTTC. This codes for CAISEIREVQETQYF.

This clone has only a few counts. The rearrangement joins TRBV5-6 to TRBJ1-1; TRBD1 aligns across 7 bases. The V gene end was trimmed by 3 bases and the J gene end by 3 bases; junction bases not matched to a gene: 8. Germline V gives CDR1 SGHDT, CDR2 YYEEEE. The CDR3 covers 15 residues. The CDR3 is CASSWARGADTEAFF. CDR3 nucleotides: TGTGCCAGCAGCTGGGCCAGGGGGGCCGACACTGAAGCTTTCTTT.

The chain carries TRBV5-4 and TRBJ2-7, with D possibly TRBD1 on 6 matching bases. The V end was cut by 0 bases, the J end by 2 bases, with 9 bases between. Germline CDR1 reads SGHNT; CDR2 reads YYREEE (reference sequence). This CDR3 is 14 amino acids long. CDR3 sequence reads: CASSLEGGPYEQYF. The DNA of the CDR3 is TGTGCCAGCAGCTTGGAAGGGGGACCCTACGAGCAGTACTTC.

This chain connects TRBV29-1 to TRBJ2-1; 12 bases are a match to TRBD2. This CDR3 comprises 16 residues. Trimming cost V 5 bases and J 8 bases; bases outside gene matches: 13. The germline CDR1 and CDR2 sequences are SQVTM and ANQGSEA. The CDR3 region has the DNA TGCAGCGTTACACTAGCGGGAGGTACCTCTTGCGATGAGCAGTTCTTC. This codes for CSVTLAGGTSCDEQFF.

V and J are TRBV4-1 and TRBJ2-1; TRBD1 aligns across 9 bases. The V segment lost 4 bases and the J segment 5 bases; nucleotides outside the gene matches: 15. The CDR3 contains 18 residues. Germline values: CDR1 MGHRA, CDR2 YSYEKL. The CDR3 protein is CASSLDLPPGQGNNEQFF. The DNA of the CDR3 is TGCGCCAGCAGCCTCGACCTCCCTCCGGGACAGGGAAACAATGAGCAGTTCTTC.

This CDR3 reads CASSLVLDAYNEQFF. The CDR3 DNA reads as TGCGCCAGCAGCTTGGTTCTAGACGCCTACAATGAGCAGTTCTTC. V and J are TRBV5-1 and TRBJ2-1; unclear D gene. The V gene's germline CDR1 is SGHRS and CDR2 YFSETQ. V lost 0 bases and J lost 2, with 9 bases in between. CDR3 length equals 15 residues.

The CDR3 DNA sequence: TGTGCCAGTAGTCCTCGGGACAGCGGGAGCAATCAGCCCCAGCATTTT. Its translation: CASSPRDSGSNQPQHF. The gene calls are TRBV19 and TRBJ1-5; 7 bases are shared with TRBD1. V trimming: 5 bases; J trimming: 1 base; junction bases outside the gene matches: 8. Germline CDR1 is LNHDA and CDR2 is SQIVND (reference sequence). The CDR3 runs to 16 residues. The entire variable domain, with the rest obtained from reference TRBV19 and TRBJ1-5, is as follows: DGGITQSPKYLFRKEGQNVTLSCEQNLNHDAMYWYRQDPGQGLRLIYYSQIVNDFQKGDIAEGYSVSREKKESFPLTVTSAQKNPTAFYLCASSPRDSGSNQPQHFGDGTRLSIL.

The chain employs TRBV11-2 and TRBJ2-1, with a possible D match to TRBD2 (5 bases). The CDR3 has 15 amino acids. Germline lookup yields CDR1 SGHAT and CDR2 FQNNGV. Trimming left V 5 bases short and J 8 bases short, with 19 bases between. CDR3 sequence: CASSPTSPSRDEQFF. In nucleotides, the CDR3 is TGTGCCAGCAGCCCAACGAGTCCCTCGAGGGATGAGCAGTTCTTC.

This sequence joins TRBV7-3 and TRBJ1-3; TRBD1 is a possible D gene (5 bases). This CDR3 comprises 14 residues. CDR1 and CDR2 from the germline V gene are SGHTA and FQGTGA. The V end was cut by 5 bases, the J end by 3 bases, with 11 bases between. As DNA, the CDR3 is TGTGCCAGCAGCCAGGGCAGAATTGGAAACACCATATATTTT. It codes for CASSQGRIGNTIYF.

This rearrangement joins TRBV30 to TRBJ2-2, with D maybe TRBD2 (5 bases). The germline CDR1 and CDR2 sequences are GTSNPN and SVGIG (reference sequence). Trimming shortened V by 0 bases and J by 6 bases, and 20 bases separated the two germline ends. The CDR3 has 17 residues. Here the CDR3 DNA reads TGTGCCTGGAGTGTACGGAAGAGGGAACACAACCCCGGGGAGCTGTTTTTT. Residues: CAWSVRKREHNPGELFF.

The rearrangement joins TRBV27 to TRBJ1-5, with 7 bases lining up with TRBD1. Trimming took 6 bases from V and 3 from J; bases not matched to a gene: 11. Looked up from germline, CDR1 is MNHEY and CDR2 is SMNVEV (reference sequence). This CDR3 has 16 amino acids. The CDR3 DNA sequence: TGTGCCAGCAGACCAGCGGACAGGTTACTCAATCAGCCCCAGCATTTT. Its translation: CASRPADRLLNQPQHF.

Points on this clone: An end of the junction does not agree with germline; a read error may underlie this. V usage is TRBV27 and J usage is TRBJ2-5; D is ambiguous. Germline lookup yields CDR1 MNHEY and CDR2 SMNVEV (reference sequence). The CDR3 has 17 amino acids. The CDR3 bases are TGTGCCAGCAGTACCCGCGGAGTTGTCAGTAACCAGGAGACCCAGTACTTC. Protein sequence: CASSTRGVVSNQETQYF.

The chain is built from TRBV20-1 and TRBJ2-5; D is possibly TRBD2 (6 bases). CDR1 is DFQATT, CDR2 SNEGSKA, per germline (reference sequence). There are 10 residues in the CDR3. Trimming cost V 8 bases and J 5 bases, with 9 bases left between them. The CDR3 DNA reads as TGCAGTTGGGCGGGGGAGACCCAGTACTTC. Translated: CSWAGETQYF.

This clone showed up just once. The V gene is TRBV6-5, the J gene TRBJ2-5; the D gene is possibly TRBD1 (6 bases). The V end lost 5 bases, the J end lost 1 base, and 8 bases lay between the germline ends. CDR1 is MNHEY, CDR2 SVGAGI, per germline. The CDR3 sequence is 13 residues long. DNA of the CDR3: TGTGCCAGCAGTCAGGACAGCCAAGAGACCCAGTACTTC. This gives the protein CASSQDSQETQYF.

CDR3 sequence reads: CAISESKVQFRTDTQYF. DNA for the CDR3: TGTGCCATCAGTGAGTCGAAAGTCCAGTTTCGCACAGATACGCAGTATTTT. This chain uses TRBV10-3 with TRBJ2-3; D remains unclear. CDR3 size: 17 residues. Trimming cost V 0 bases and J 1 base, with 14 bases left between them. CDR1 and CDR2 (germline): ENHRY, SYGVKD.

J is TRBJ2-7 and V is TRBV5-4; 7 bases fit TRBD2. This CDR3 contains 12 residues. Germline CDR1 SGHNT, CDR2 YYREEE (reference sequence). V lost 4 bases and J lost 3; bases outside the gene matches: 1. The CDR3 region has the DNA TGTGCCAGCAGCGGCGGGGGCTACGAGCAGTACTTC. Its translation is CASSGGGYEQYF.

The chain employs TRBV27 and TRBJ2-2, with 9 bases that match TRBD1. Germline V gene data show CDR1 as MNHEY and CDR2 as SMNVEV (reference sequence). V lost 6 bases and J lost 5; bases outside the gene matches: 13. The CDR3 loop spans 17 amino acids. CDR3 protein: CASSSPWGTGTTGELFF. Written as DNA, the CDR3 is TGTGCCAGCAGCTCACCCTGGGGGACAGGGACGACCGGGGAGCTGTTTTTT.

This clone has only a few counts. The chain uses TRBV5-1 and TRBJ2-5; D is perhaps TRBD1 (5 bases). Looked up from germline, CDR1 is SGHRS and CDR2 is YFSETQ. V was shortened by 0 bases and J by 5 bases, with 14 bases between the two germline ends. There are 15 residues in the CDR3. DNA of the CDR3: TGCGCCAGCAGCTTGGTGTGGGGCAGCTGGGAGACCCAGTACTTC. Translated: CASSLVWGSWETQYF.

The chain combines TRBV25-1 with TRBJ1-1, with 8 nucleotides matching TRBD1. The CDR3 is 17 amino acids. Germline CDR1 is MGHDK and CDR2 is SYGVNS. The ends lost 4 bases at V and 1 base at J; junction bases unmatched: 11. The CDR3 reads CASSGLRQGTGNTEAFF. The CDR3 coding sequence is TGTGCCAGCAGTGGCCTCCGACAGGGGACGGGGAACACTGAAGCTTTCTTT.

The chain recombines TRBV19 with TRBJ2-7; TRBD2 matches at 13 bases. Germline CDR1 is LNHDA and CDR2 is SQIVND (reference sequence). This CDR3 region has 18 residues. The ends lost 1 base at V and 7 bases at J; junction bases unmatched: 13. The CDR3 is CASSIVGTSGIIRVEQYF. For the CDR3, the DNA is TGTGCCAGTAGTATAGTAGGGACTAGCGGGATCATCCGCGTTGAGCAGTACTTC.

Worth noting for this clone: An end of the junction differs from the germline gene, which may be a read error. The chain uses TRBV5-6 and TRBJ1-1; 10 bases fit TRBD1. CDR3 length: 15 residues. Germline assignment: CDR1 SGHDT and CDR2 YYEEEE. The chain's CDR3 is CASSPGWDRGAEASF. The CDR3 DNA reads as TGTGCCAGCAGCCCTGGCTGGGACAGGGGCGCTGAAGCTTCCTTT.

The V call is TRBV13, the J call TRBJ1-2; D is perhaps TRBD1 (5 bases). The ends were cut back, 5 bases at V and 7 bases at J, with 17 bases in the middle. Germline CDR1 and CDR2: PRHDT and FYEKMQ (reference sequence). This CDR3 spans 14 amino acids. The CDR3 spells CASSRVAGVGGYTF. As DNA, the CDR3 is TGTGCCAGCAGCCGCGTCGCGGGGGTGGGTGGCTACACCTTC.

V and J are TRBV18 and TRBJ2-7, with D possibly being TRBD2 (7 bases). V lost 6 bases and J 2 bases, leaving 20 bases between the germline ends. This CDR3 region has 16 residues. Germline CDR1 and CDR2: KGHSH and LQKENI. Here the CDR3 reads CASSPDEGGVTYEQYF. The CDR3 DNA is TGTGCCAGCTCCCCTGATGAGGGGGGGGTTACCTACGAGCAGTACTTC.

The chain uses TRBV28 and TRBJ2-3, with 9 positions matching TRBD2. The J segment lost 3 bases and the V segment lost 5 bases, leaving 15 bases of the junction unmatched. CDR3 length equals 18 residues. Germline CDR1 and CDR2: MDHEN and SYDVKM. CDR3 residues: CASSGGYGGRVTTDTQYF. The CDR3 coding sequence is TGTGCCAGCAGTGGGGGGTACGGCGGGAGGGTGACAACAGATACGCAGTATTTT.

The chain is built from TRBV11-3 and TRBJ2-3; a possible D gene is TRBD2 (6 bases). The germline V gene has CDR1 SGHNT and CDR2 YENEEA. The CDR3 is 16 residues long. Trimming shortened V by 1 base and J by 2 bases, and 13 bases separated the two germline ends. CDR3 residues: CASSLGASAITDTQYF. The CDR3 nucleotides are TGTGCCAGCAGCTTAGGGGCTAGCGCTATCACAGATACGCAGTATTTT.

V gene TRBV5-1 combines with J gene TRBJ1-1; TRBD1 is a possible D gene (6 bases). Trimming removed 4 bases at V and 1 base at J, with 17 bases between. Germline values: CDR1 SGHRS, CDR2 YFSETQ. CDR3 length equals 16 residues. The CDR3: CASSLHPPTGNTEAFF. In nucleotides, the CDR3 is TGCGCCAGCAGCCTTCATCCTCCGACAGGGAACACTGAAGCTTTCTTT.

The chain recombines TRBV9 with TRBJ2-2, with D possibly TRBD1 on 5 matching bases. Germline values: CDR1 SGDLS, CDR2 YYNGEE. V lost 0 bases and J lost 5, with 11 bases in between. There are 15 residues in the CDR3. CDR3 DNA sequence: TGTGCCAGCAGCGTAGATCCAGGGTCGACCGGGGAGCTGTTTTTT. Its translation: CASSVDPGSTGELFF.

This chain links TRBV5-4 with TRBJ2-1; a weak D match, TRBD2 (6 bases). V dropped 4 bases and J dropped 0 bases, with 20 bases sitting between them. The length of the CDR3 is 18 residues. The germline V gene has CDR1 SGHNT and CDR2 YYREEE (reference sequence). CDR3 DNA sequence: TGTGCCAGCAGCGGGCGGGATGGGGGACGATTCTCCTACAATGAGCAGTTCTTC. The encoded protein is CASSGRDGGRFSYNEQFF. Full variable domain (outside the CDR3, taken from reference TRBV5-4 and TRBJ2-1): ETGVTQSPTHLIKTRGQQVTLRCSSQSGHNTVSWYQQALGQGPQFIFQYYREEENGRGNFPPRFSGLQFPNYSSELNVNALELDDSALYLCASSGRDGGRFSYNEQFFGPGTRLTVL.